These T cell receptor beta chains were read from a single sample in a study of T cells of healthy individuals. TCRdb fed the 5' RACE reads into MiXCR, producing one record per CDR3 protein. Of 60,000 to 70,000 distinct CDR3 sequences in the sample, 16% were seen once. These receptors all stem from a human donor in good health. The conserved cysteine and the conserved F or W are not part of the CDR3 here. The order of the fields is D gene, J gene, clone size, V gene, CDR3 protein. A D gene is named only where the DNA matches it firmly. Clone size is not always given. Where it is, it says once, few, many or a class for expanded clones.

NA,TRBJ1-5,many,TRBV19,AAHQGMSNQPQH
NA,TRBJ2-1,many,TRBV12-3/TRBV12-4,ASSFLRNEQF
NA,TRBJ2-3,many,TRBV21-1,ASSPRRYATDTQY
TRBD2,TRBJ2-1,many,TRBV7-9,ASRPTSGSHNEQF
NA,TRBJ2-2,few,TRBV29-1,SAGETGELF
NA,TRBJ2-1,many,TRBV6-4,ASSSSLQGTEQF
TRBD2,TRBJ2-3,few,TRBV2,ASSGLAGLDTQY
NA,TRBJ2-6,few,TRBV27,ASSPGLTGANVLT
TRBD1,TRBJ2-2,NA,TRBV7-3,ASSLPGQGVSGELF
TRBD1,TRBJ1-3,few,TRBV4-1,ASSQVYFSTGRGNTIY
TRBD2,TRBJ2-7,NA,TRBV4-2,ASSQTTTSGHEQY
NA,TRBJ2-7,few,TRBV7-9,ASSLGQHPSYEQY
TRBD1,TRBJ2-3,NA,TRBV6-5,ASSYSGQLTDTQY
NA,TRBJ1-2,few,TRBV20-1,SARDTRTANYGYT
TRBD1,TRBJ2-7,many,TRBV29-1,GAQGIFYEQY
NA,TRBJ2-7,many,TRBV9,ASSVQDGLYEQY
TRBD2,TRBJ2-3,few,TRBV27,ASSARLAGTSTDTQY
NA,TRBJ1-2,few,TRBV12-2,ASRLMGQLYGYT
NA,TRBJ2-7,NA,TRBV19,ASSIGYEQY
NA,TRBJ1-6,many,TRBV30,AWGPRWATGGSSPLH
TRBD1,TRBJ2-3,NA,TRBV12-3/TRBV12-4,ASNPTGGLTDTQY
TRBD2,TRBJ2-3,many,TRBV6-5,ASSYLLWTSGGPNPSTDTQY
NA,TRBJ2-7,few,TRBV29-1,SVSVGGTYEQY
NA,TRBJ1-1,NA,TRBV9,ASSAGRGSTEAF
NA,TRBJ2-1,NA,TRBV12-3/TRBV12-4,ASSLAPGGREQF
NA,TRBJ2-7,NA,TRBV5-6,ASSLGPGYEQY
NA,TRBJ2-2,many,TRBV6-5,ASSYSKRASGELF
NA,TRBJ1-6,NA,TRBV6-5,ASSYGSRWGDSYNSPLH
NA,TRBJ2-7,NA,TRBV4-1,ASSQDPTQGLSYEQY
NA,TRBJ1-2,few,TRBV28,ASRRAPPIANYGYT
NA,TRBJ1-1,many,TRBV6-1,ASTERRVQLTEAF
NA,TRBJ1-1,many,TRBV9,ASSESADTEAF
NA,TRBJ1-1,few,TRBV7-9,ASSDQGSEYTEAF
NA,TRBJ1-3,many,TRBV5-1,ASSRRGGGNTIY
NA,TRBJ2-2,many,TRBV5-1,ASSLEEGANTGELF
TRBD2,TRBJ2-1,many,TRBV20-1,SARPGLAARSGNEQF
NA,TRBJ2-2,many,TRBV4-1,ASSQLTAGQSGELF
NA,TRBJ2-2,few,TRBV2,ASSEGTYTGELF
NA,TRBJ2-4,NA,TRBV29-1,SVSEKLAKNIQY
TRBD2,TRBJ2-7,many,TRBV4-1,ASSQDLSPLAGSYEQY